This is a list of T cell receptor beta chains from one sample in a study of blood T cell repertoires in COVID-19. TCRdb keeps only in-frame clones here, not all; method: immunoSEQ multiplex PCR. The sample carries over 400,000 clones, approximately 90% recorded once. Input material: peripheral blood. These receptors were collected from a woman aged 30 to 39 with active or convalescent COVID-19. Both conserved end residues are part of each CDR3. D genes are given only for firm matches. Expanded clones are given a class, and other clones once, few, many or no size at all.

v_call,clone_size,cdr3_length,d_call,j_call,cdr3_aa,cdr3_nt
TRBV7-2,.,14,.,TRBJ2-2,CASSLGANTGELFF,TGTGCCAGCAGCTTAGGCGCGAACACCGGGGAGCTGTTTTTT
TRBV5-1,.,14,.,TRBJ2-5,CASSPGRVRETQYF,TGCGCCAGCAGCCCGGGCAGGGTGAGGGAGACCCAGTACTTC
TRBV6-1,.,14,TRBD1,TRBJ1-5,CASSEETGVQPQHF,TGTGCCAGCAGTGAAGAAACAGGGGTTCAGCCCCAGCATTTT
TRBV5-1,.,15,TRBD2,TRBJ2-7,CASSFVSSGTYEQYF,TGCGCCAGCAGCTTTGTGTCTAGCGGGACCTACGAGCAGTACTTC
TRBV25-1,.,15,TRBD2,TRBJ2-1,CASSEGLAGGHEQFF,TGTGCCAGCAGTGAGGGACTAGCGGGAGGACATGAGCAGTTCTTC
TRBV2,.,15,.,TRBJ2-7,CASSTGGARSYEQYF,TGTGCCAGCAGTACAGGCGGGGCCCGGTCCTACGAGCAGTACTTC
TRBV5-1,.,14,.,TRBJ2-5,CASSFQGGQETQYF,TGCGCCAGCAGCTTCCAGGGGGGCCAAGAGACCCAGTACTTC
TRBV6-5,many,13,.,TRBJ2-3,CASSRTFEDTQYF,TGTGCCAGCAGTCGGACATTTGAAGATACGCAGTATTTT
TRBV19,.,13,.,TRBJ2-7,CASLSLLTYEQYF,TGTGCCAGTCTTTCCCTACTTACCTACGAGCAGTACTTC
TRBV12-3/TRBV12-4,.,12,TRBD1,TRBJ2-7,CASSHEGAEEYF,TGTGCCAGCAGTCACGAGGGGGCTGAGGAGTACTTC
TRBV5-6,.,15,TRBD1,TRBJ1-6,CASSSGQGFNSPLHF,TGTGCCAGCAGCTCGGGACAGGGGTTTAATTCACCCCTCCACTTT
TRBV6-1,few,16,.,TRBJ1-5,CASSEGGGLSNQPQHF,TGTGCCAGCAGTGAAGGGGGAGGGTTAAGCAATCAGCCCCAGCATTTT
TRBV4-1,once,18,TRBD1,TRBJ1-6,CASSQELMGQGYNSPLHF,TGCGCCAGCAGCCAAGAGTTGATGGGACAGGGGTATAATTCACCCCTCCACTTT
TRBV19,few,13,TRBD1,TRBJ1-5,CASRDTGDQPQHF,TGTGCCAGTAGGGACACAGGGGACCAGCCCCAGCATTTT
TRBV5-1,.,16,.,TRBJ1-6,CASSTDSSSYNSPLHF,TGCGCCAGCAGCACCGACAGTAGCTCCTATAATTCACCCCTCCACTTT
TRBV19,.,14,.,TRBJ1-5,CASSEWTGNQPQHF,TGTGCCAGTAGTGAATGGACGGGAAATCAGCCCCAGCATTTT
TRBV4-2,.,14,.,TRBJ2-7,CASSQDRGRYEQYF,TGTGCCAGCAGCCAAGATAGGGGCAGATACGAGCAGTACTTC
TRBV30,.,12,.,TRBJ1-1,CAWSVQLTEAFF,TGTGCCTGGAGTGTACAATTGACTGAAGCTTTCTTT
TRBV7-9,.,14,TRBD1,TRBJ1-3,CASSRQGSGNTIYF,TGTGCCAGCAGCCGACAGGGGTCTGGAAACACCATATATTTT
TRBV12-5,.,15,TRBD1,TRBJ2-2,CASGLGQGNTGELFF,TGTGCTAGTGGTTTGGGACAGGGGAACACCGGGGAGCTGTTTTTT
TRBV6-4,.,15,TRBD1,TRBJ1-1,CASSDRGQGPTEAFF,TGTGCCAGCAGTGATAGGGGACAGGGGCCCACTGAAGCTTTCTTT
TRBV4-1,few,14,TRBD1,TRBJ1-5,CASSPGGAFQPQHF,TGCGCCAGCAGCCCAGGGGGCGCGTTCCAGCCCCAGCATTTT
TRBV19,.,14,.,TRBJ1-2,CASRGRGLYYGYTF,TGTGCCAGTAGGGGGAGAGGGCTTTACTATGGCTACACCTTC
TRBV11-3,.,12,.,TRBJ1-2,CASSEQGHGYTF,TGTGCCAGCAGCGAACAGGGCCATGGCTACACCTTC
TRBV5-6,.,12,TRBD2,TRBJ2-3,CGSGGDTDTQYF,TGTGGTAGCGGGGGGGACACAGATACGCAGTATTTT
TRBV5-1,.,15,TRBD2,TRBJ2-1,CASSITSGGAREQFF,TGCGCCAGCAGCATAACTAGCGGGGGGGCCCGTGAGCAGTTCTTC
TRBV5-1,once,16,TRBD1,TRBJ2-7,CASRQPTGTGGNEQYF,TGCGCCAGCAGGCAACCAACCGGGACAGGGGGCAACGAGCAGTACTTC
TRBV9,.,14,TRBD2,TRBJ2-7,CASSPGLAAYEQYF,TGTGCCAGCAGCCCGGGACTAGCTGCCTACGAGCAGTACTTC
TRBV2,.,14,TRBD1,TRBJ1-6,CASSGQGRSSPLHF,TGTGCCAGCTCCGGACAGGGTCGGAGTTCACCCCTCCACTTT
TRBV27,.,14,TRBD1,TRBJ2-7,CASSLGQGTYEQYF,TGTGCCAGCAGTTTGGGACAGGGGACTTACGAGCAGTACTTC
TRBV29-1,.,17,TRBD1,TRBJ2-3,CSVVTGARGPSTDTQYF,TGCAGCGTAGTTACAGGGGCGAGGGGACCTAGCACAGATACGCAGTATTTT
TRBV27,.,18,.,TRBJ1-5,CASSFLDGEPWSNQPQHF,TGTGCCAGCAGTTTCCTGGACGGGGAACCCTGGAGCAATCAGCCCCAGCATTTT
TRBV5-1,.,14,.,TRBJ2-3,CASSLLAGLDTQYF,TGCGCCAGCAGCTTGTTGGCAGGGCTAGATACGCAGTATTTT
TRBV5-5,.,15,.,TRBJ2-3,CASSLTPGSTDTQYF,TGTGCCAGCAGCTTGACCCCAGGGAGCACAGATACGCAGTATTTT
TRBV27,.,13,TRBD1,TRBJ1-1,CASSRRTGNEAFF,TGTGCCAGCAGTCGCCGGACAGGGAATGAAGCTTTCTTT
TRBV2,.,14,TRBD1,TRBJ2-7,CASRQGWGSGEQYF,TGTGCCAGCAGACAGGGGTGGGGTTCCGGCGAGCAGTACTTC
TRBV3-1/TRBV3-2,.,13,.,TRBJ2-2,CASSQLSAGELFF,TGTGCCAGCAGCCAGCTGAGCGCCGGGGAGCTGTTTTTT
TRBV11-2,.,15,TRBD1,TRBJ2-5,CASSERDSRWETQYF,TGTGCCAGCAGCGAGAGGGACAGCCGTTGGGAGACCCAGTACTTC
TRBV5-1,.,14,.,TRBJ1-4,CASRDTGRGEKLFF,TGCGCCAGCAGGGATACAGGGCGAGGTGAAAAACTGTTTTTT
TRBV5-1,once,14,TRBD2,TRBJ2-5,CASSSSVSGEAQYF,TGCGCCAGCAGCTCCAGCGTTAGCGGGGAGGCCCAGTACTTC
TRBV5-6,once,16,.,TRBJ2-6,CASSLPRVSGANVLTF,TGTGCCAGCAGCTTGCCCAGGGTATCTGGGGCCAACGTCCTGACTTTC
TRBV5-4,.,14,.,TRBJ2-3,CASSLEGGTDTQYF,TGTGCCAGCAGCTTGGAGGGGGGCACAGATACGCAGTATTTT